Shown below are 2 T cell receptor beta chains from a single sample sequenced in a study of OX40 agonist ivuxolimab in advanced cancers. The repertoire was sequenced with immunoSEQ multiplex PCR; TCRdb's copy has only in-frame clones and lacks some. The sample records tens of thousands of clones, around 86% being singletons. The sample in question was CD4+ or CD8+ T cells sorted from blood, obtained in a trial of the OX40 agonist ivuxolimab. Receptors were obtained from an adult with an advanced solid tumor such as melanoma, head and neck, liver or kidney cancer.

This chain joins TRBV5-1 and TRBJ1-4, with D perhaps TRBD1 (5 bases). This CDR3 is 15 amino acids long. Germline lookup yields CDR1 SGHRS and CDR2 YFSETQ. V was shortened by 0 bases and J by 8 bases, with 14 bases between the two germline ends. Written as DNA, the CDR3 is TGCGCCAGCAGCTTGGACAGGTCCTCTGGGGAAAAACTGTTTTTT. Its protein is CASSLDRSSGEKLFF.

V and J are TRBV5-6 and TRBJ1-4; no definite D call. With 0 bases removed from V and 5 bases from J, the gap between germline ends came to 14 bases. The CDR3 contains 16 residues. The germline V gene has CDR1 SGHDT and CDR2 YYEEEE. The CDR3 here is CASSLAPGVGNEKLFF. The CDR3 nucleotides read TGTGCCAGCAGCTTGGCCCCCGGGGTTGGGAATGAAAAACTGTTTTTT.